The source of this T cell receptor (beta chain) is a study of T-cell memory formation after mild COVID-19 (dated by TCRdb to about 2021). About the study as a whole: TCR sequence clusters from the two donors were largely donor specific. In a couple of donors, T-cell clones that expanded and contracted after mild COVID-19 were tracked by sequencing TCRalpha and TCRbeta repertoires over time. The cohort comprised two young, previously healthy adult volunteers, one female and one male.

What the work shows at the level of the full study, not this receptor alone: SARS-CoV-2 specificity of the second-wave clones peaking on day 37 was not confirmed. Contracting CD4+ clones turned up mainly in the CM and EM memory subsets, whereas EMRA was where CD8+ clones were enriched. From day 15 to 85, contracting clones showed balanced CD4/CD8 phenotypes, whereas a second wave of clones that expanded from day 15 to 37 leaned towards CD4+. Some responding clones were found in pre-infection memory, which suggests that pre-existing cross-reactive memory T cells took part in the SARS-CoV-2 response. Only two mild cases were covered by the study, and larger cohorts that include severe cases with pre-infection samples were considered necessary.

CDR3 length: 18 amino acids, cysteine to phenylalanine. The only DNA kept is the CDR3, 54 bases in frame from the first base. The germline V gene (reference sequence) sets CDR1 to MNHEY and CDR2 to SMNVEV. The germline V and J ends show losses of 3 bases and 2 bases respectively, and no gene match explains 14 bases of the junction. TCRdb names Illumina NovaSeq 6000 as the instrument used. Using 5'RACE with constant-segment primers, TCRalpha and TCRbeta cDNA libraries were constructed, with sample barcodes and unique molecular identifiers added in the process. Trizol reagent was used to extract RNA from every sample. Amplification of the libraries took two PCR steps, and the second step added a second sample barcode plus Illumina TruSeq adapters. Libraries were sequenced on an Illumina NovaSeq with 2 x 150 bp paired-end reads. The paper's processing steps were these. With migec v1.2.7, reads were demultiplexed and then collapsed into UMI-guided consensus sequences. Using mixcr v2.1.11, the UMI consensuses were aligned to TRA and TRB V and J templates and assembled into clonotypes. A clonotype was counted as expanded or contracted only when both edgeR and NoisET called the clonotype significant, with the noise models trained on biological replicates. For edgeR calls, a false discovery rate-adjusted p below 0.01 and a log2 fold-change threshold of 1 were applied. As an exploratory analysis of dynamics, max-normalized trajectories of the 1000 most abundant clonotypes were examined by PCA with hierarchical clustering. Each responding clone was given a CD4 or CD8 phenotype based on the CD4+ and CD8+ repertoires, which had been sequenced separately. TCRdb reran the public reads through fastp at Q25 and MiXCR, keeping productive beta chains. Entries are consolidated by CDR3 protein sequence, retaining the most common genes and DNA. For this entry, the V and J calls and clone size follow TCRdb and not the study's own pipeline. This sample gives 210,000 or so distinct CDR3 sequences in total; more than 25% of them show up just once. Of the sample, roughly 10% is held by the ten largest clones.

This clonotype showed up just a few times. Its antigen specificity is not known. No base qualities exist here, and no much larger clone lies one base off it. Ficoll-Paque density gradient centrifugation was used to isolate PBMCs. The origin of this receptor is an adult woman who had mild COVID-19 (a few samples of this study predate the infection). The sample titles of this study are shuffled in the database, so cell type and time point are left out; the donor was told from shared clones. In this chain, TRBV27 is recombined with TRBJ2-7; TRBD1 aligns with 9 central bases. Sequencing was done on a sample of PBMCs or a T cell subset sorted from them (not recorded which). The nucleotides read TGTGCCAGCAGTTTTTTTATCCGGGACAGGGTCAAACCCTACGAGCAGTACTTC. Translation gives CASSFFIRDRVKPYEQYF.